Listed below are T cell receptor beta chains from one sample, sequenced in a study of cytomegalovirus exposure and HLA in healthy donors. Only in-frame clones appear in the TCRdb table, and some are missing; sequencing was by immunoSEQ multiplex PCR. The repertoire holds more than 95,000 clones, with more than 85% as singletons. The sample was PBMCs. The receptors were sampled from a man between 18 and 35 years old in good health and CMV-seropositive. Both conserved end residues are part of each CDR3. D genes are given only for firm matches. Only some rows state a clone size, as once, few, many or a class for expanded clones.

v_gene	abundance	d_gene	j_gene	CDR3aa	CDR3nt
TRBV5-6	.	TRBD1	TRBJ1-2	CASSFRDSYGYTF	TGTGCCAGCAGCTTCCGGGACAGCTATGGCTACACCTTC
TRBV7-9	.	.	TRBJ1-4	CASRSQQGPTNEKLFF	TGTGCCAGCAGATCCCAACAGGGCCCAACTAATGAAAAACTGTTTTTT
TRBV6-6	once	.	TRBJ2-1	CASSDRREQFF	TGTGCCAGCAGCGACAGGCGAGAGCAGTTCTTC
TRBV27	.	TRBD2	TRBJ2-1	CASSTSWGGIIFF	TGTGCCAGCAGCACCTCTTGGGGGGGGATTATTTTCTTC
TRBV19	.	TRBD2	TRBJ2-1	CASSISGGAAEQFF	TGTGCCAGTAGTATTAGCGGGGGGGCGGCCGAGCAGTTCTTC
TRBV18	.	TRBD1	TRBJ2-2	CASSIQGVRTGELFF	TGTGCCAGCTCAATCCAGGGGGTCCGCACCGGGGAGCTGTTTTTT
TRBV7-9	.	TRBD1	TRBJ1-2	CASSSLSGTGRDISGYTF	TGTGCCAGCAGCTCCCTTTCCGGGACAGGGCGTGATATAAGTGGCTACACCTTC
TRBV7-2	.	.	TRBJ1-2	CASSGGSGNNYGYTF	TGTGCCAGCAGCGGGGGGTCAGGCAATAACTATGGCTACACCTTC
TRBV5-5	.	.	TRBJ2-7	CASSPGHKAGEQYF	TGTGCCAGCAGCCCGGGACATAAGGCTGGTGAGCAGTACTTC
TRBV6-5	.	TRBD2	TRBJ2-1	CASSFSGGAAWEQFF	TGTGCCAGCAGTTTCAGCGGGGGGGCAGCTTGGGAGCAGTTCTTC
TRBV4-3	.	TRBD2	TRBJ2-2	CASSQGSGGGRELFF	TGCGCCAGCAGCCAAGGAAGCGGGGGGGGACGGGAGCTGTTTTTT
TRBV9	few	TRBD1	TRBJ2-7	CASSVGTGVYEQYF	TGTGCCAGCAGCGTAGGGACAGGGGTCTACGAGCAGTACTTC
TRBV28	few	.	TRBJ1-5	CASGFGDRNNQPQHF	TGTGCCAGCGGTTTCGGCGACAGGAACAATCAGCCCCAGCATTTT
TRBV7-8	.	.	TRBJ1-5	CASSLRAGDPQPQHF	TGTGCCAGCAGCTTAAGGGCAGGGGATCCCCAGCCCCAGCATTTT
TRBV28	.	TRBD1	TRBJ2-7	CATETDRGYEQYF	TGTGCCACCGAAACGGACAGGGGCTACGAGCAGTACTTC
TRBV5-6	.	TRBD1	TRBJ1-5	CASSYGTGGQPQHF	TGTGCCAGCAGCTACGGGACAGGGGGTCAGCCCCAGCATTTT
TRBV19	.	.	TRBJ2-7	CASSAPWGVQYF	TGTGCCAGTAGTGCCCCGTGGGGCGTGCAGTACTTC
TRBV28	.	TRBD1	TRBJ1-6	CASIEFQGGSPLHF	TGTGCCAGCATCGAATTCCAGGGGGGATCACCCCTCCACTTT
TRBV5-1	.	.	TRBJ1-2	CASSLDRVGYGYTF	TGCGCCAGCAGCTTGGACAGGGTAGGCTATGGCTACACCTTC
TRBV27	once	.	TRBJ1-3	CASRQGSGNTIYF	TGTGCCAGCAGACAGGGATCTGGAAACACCATATATTTT
TRBV11-2	.	.	TRBJ2-3	CASSLVPGPITDTQYF	TGTGCCAGCAGCTTAGTCCCAGGGCCCATCACAGATACGCAGTATTTT
TRBV5-1	.	.	TRBJ2-2	CASSFTGGTGELFF	TGCGCCAGCAGCTTCACCGGGGGCACCGGGGAGCTGTTTTTT
TRBV7-9	.	TRBD1	TRBJ1-2	CASSSQGAVDGYTF	TGTGCCAGCAGCTCACAGGGGGCGGTGGATGGCTACACCTTC
TRBV5-4	few	.	TRBJ1-6	CASSLENRLNSPLHF	TGTGCCAGCAGCTTGGAGAACAGGCTCAATTCACCCCTCCACTTT
TRBV5-1	once	.	TRBJ1-1	CASSPTMNTEAFF	TGCGCCAGCAGCCCAACTATGAACACTGAAGCTTTCTTT
TRBV2	once	TRBD1	TRBJ2-7	CASRDFDRAQYEQYF	TGTGCCAGCAGGGATTTCGACAGGGCGCAGTACGAGCAGTACTTC
TRBV5-6	once	TRBD1	TRBJ2-5	CASSLGQGRIETQYF	TGTGCCAGCAGCTTGGGACAGGGGCGCATAGAGACCCAGTACTTC
TRBV19	.	.	TRBJ1-1	CASTFSTGNTEAFF	TGTGCCAGTACCTTTTCGACAGGGAACACTGAAGCTTTCTTT
TRBV18	.	TRBD1	TRBJ1-2	CASSPRDRADNYGYTF	TGTGCCAGCTCACCCCGGGACAGGGCCGATAACTATGGCTACACCTTC
TRBV4-1	.	.	TRBJ2-7	CASSQATGISYEQYF	TGCGCCAGCAGCCAAGCGACAGGAATATCCTACGAGCAGTACTTC
TRBV11-2	.	.	TRBJ2-3	CASTLMREVQYF	TGTGCCAGCACCTTGATGCGGGAAGTTCAGTATTTT
TRBV19	.	TRBD1	TRBJ1-5	CASSRQGGVGGQPQHF	TGTGCCAGTAGCCGGCAGGGGGGAGTCGGAGGTCAGCCCCAGCATTTT
TRBV4-2	.	TRBD1	TRBJ2-2	CASSQDGTGGGELFF	TGTGCCAGCAGCCAGGACGGGACAGGGGGCGGGGAGCTGTTTTTT
TRBV19	.	.	TRBJ2-2	CASSLLITGELFF	TGTGCCAGTAGTCTTCTTATCACCGGGGAGCTGTTTTTT
TRBV2	.	.	TRBJ2-7	CATVYEQYF	TGTGCCACCGTCTACGAGCAGTACTTC
TRBV7-2	.	.	TRBJ2-1	CASSLIVSEQFF	TGTGCCAGCAGCTTAATCGTATCTGAGCAGTTCTTC
TRBV7-2	.	.	TRBJ2-3	CASSLRATTDTQYF	TGTGCCAGCAGCTTACGAGCAACCACAGATACGCAGTATTTT
TRBV2	few	TRBD1	TRBJ1-5	CASRVQGAKQPQHF	TGTGCCAGCAGGGTACAGGGGGCGAAGCAGCCCCAGCATTTT
TRBV6-6	.	.	TRBJ2-3	CASSYAQQGDTQYF	TGTGCCAGCAGTTACGCCCAACAGGGAGATACGCAGTATTTT
TRBV2	.	.	TRBJ2-4	CACRQMLGENIQYF	TGTGCCTGTAGACAGATGCTAGGGGAAAACATTCAGTACTTC
TRBV7-9	.	.	TRBJ2-5	CASIPRGGLETQYF	TGTGCCAGCATCCCGAGGGGGGGCCTGGAGACCCAGTACTTC
TRBV27	.	TRBD1	TRBJ1-5	CASRLTGAQPQHF	TGTGCCAGCAGATTGACAGGGGCCCAGCCCCAGCATTTT
TRBV27	.	TRBD1	TRBJ2-7	CASARDRIYEQYF	TGTGCCAGTGCTAGGGACAGGATCTACGAGCAGTACTTC